The T cell receptor beta chain described here comes from a study of shared clonotypes between healthy human individuals. Assay: immunoSEQ multiplex PCR; the TCRdb copy retains only in-frame clones and omits some. The top ten clones hold 0.3% to 0.4% of a sample with fewer than 3 million clones, roughly 92% of them seen once. V lost 5 bases, J lost 0 bases, and 17 bases lay in between. Germline loops: CDR1 MDHEN, CDR2 SYDVKM. The CDR3 totals 17 residues. The rearrangement uses TRBV28 and TRBJ2-1, with D perhaps given as TRBD1 or TRBD2 (5 bases each). The receptor comes from a man aged 18-30 years in good health. Some clones in this sample may be carry-over from other donors' samples. The specimen was naive CD4+ T cells from PBMCs. As for subset: CD45RA+ positively selected. DNA of the CDR3: TGTGCCAGCAGTCTCACACTCCGGGACCCCTCCTACAATGAGCAGTTCTTC. Residues: CASSLTLRDPSYNEQFF.